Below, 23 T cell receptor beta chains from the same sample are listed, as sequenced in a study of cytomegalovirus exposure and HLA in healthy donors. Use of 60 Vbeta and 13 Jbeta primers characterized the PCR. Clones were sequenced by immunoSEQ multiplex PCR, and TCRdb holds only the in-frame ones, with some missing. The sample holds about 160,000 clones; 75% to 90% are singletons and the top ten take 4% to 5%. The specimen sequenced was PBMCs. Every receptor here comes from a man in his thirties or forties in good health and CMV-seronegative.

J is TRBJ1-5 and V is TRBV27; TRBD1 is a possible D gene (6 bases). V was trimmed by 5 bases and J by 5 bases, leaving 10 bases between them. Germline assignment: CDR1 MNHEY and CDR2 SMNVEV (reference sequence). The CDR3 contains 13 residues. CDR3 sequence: CASSGTGYQPQHF. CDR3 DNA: TGTGCCAGCAGTGGTACAGGGTATCAGCCCCAGCATTTT.

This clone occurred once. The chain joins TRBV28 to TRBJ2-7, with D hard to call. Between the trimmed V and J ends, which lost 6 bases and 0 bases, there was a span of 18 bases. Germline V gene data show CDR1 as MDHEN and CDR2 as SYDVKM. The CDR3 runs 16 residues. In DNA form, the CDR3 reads TGTGCCAGCAGCCCCCCTTCCGACGGCGGCTCCTACGAGCAGTACTTC. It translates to CASSPPSDGGSYEQYF. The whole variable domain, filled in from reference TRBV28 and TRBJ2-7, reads DVKVTQSSRYLVKRTGEKVFLECVQDMDHENMFWYRQDPGLGLRLIYFSYDVKMKEKGDIPEGYSVSREKKERFSLILESASTNQTSMYLCASSPPSDGGSYEQYFGPGTRLTVT.

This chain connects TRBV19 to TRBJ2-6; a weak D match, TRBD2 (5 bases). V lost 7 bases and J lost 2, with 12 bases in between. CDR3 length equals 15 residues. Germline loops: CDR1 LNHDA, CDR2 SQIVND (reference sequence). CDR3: CASMEYGTGANVLTF. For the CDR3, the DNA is TGTGCCAGTATGGAATACGGGACTGGGGCCAACGTCCTGACTTTC.

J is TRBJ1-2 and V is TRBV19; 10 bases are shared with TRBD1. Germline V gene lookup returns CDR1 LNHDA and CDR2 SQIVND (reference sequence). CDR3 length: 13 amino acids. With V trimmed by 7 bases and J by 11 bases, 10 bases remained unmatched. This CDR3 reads CASKSRGTGEYTF. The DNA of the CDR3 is TGTGCCAGTAAAAGTAGGGGGACAGGGGAATACACCTTC.

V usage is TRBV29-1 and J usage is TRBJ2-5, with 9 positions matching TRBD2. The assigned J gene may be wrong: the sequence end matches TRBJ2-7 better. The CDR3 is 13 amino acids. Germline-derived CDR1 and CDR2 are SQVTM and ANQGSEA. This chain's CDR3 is CSATGLASYEQYF. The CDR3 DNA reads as TGCAGCGCCACGGGACTAGCCTCCTACGAGCAGTACTTC.

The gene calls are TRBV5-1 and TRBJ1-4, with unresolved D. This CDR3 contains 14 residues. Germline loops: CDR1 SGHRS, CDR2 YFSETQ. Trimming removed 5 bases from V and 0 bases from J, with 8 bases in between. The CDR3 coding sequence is TGCGCCAGCAGTAAGGAGGCAACTAATGAAAAACTGTTTTTT. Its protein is CASSKEATNEKLFF.

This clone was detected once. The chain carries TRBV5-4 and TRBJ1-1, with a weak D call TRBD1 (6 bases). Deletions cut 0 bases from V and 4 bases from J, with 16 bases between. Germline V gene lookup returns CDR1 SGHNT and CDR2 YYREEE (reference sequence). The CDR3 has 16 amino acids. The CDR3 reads CASSLGGRGHPTEAFF. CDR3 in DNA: TGTGCCAGCAGCTTGGGGGGCAGGGGTCATCCCACTGAAGCTTTCTTT.

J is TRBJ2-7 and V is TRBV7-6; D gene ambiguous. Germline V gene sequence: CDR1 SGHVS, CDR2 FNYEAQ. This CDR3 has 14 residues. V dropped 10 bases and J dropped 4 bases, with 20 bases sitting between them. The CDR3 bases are TGTGCCACCTCTCGGGTCCCCCCCCCATACGAGCAGTACTTC. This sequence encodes CATSRVPPPYEQYF.

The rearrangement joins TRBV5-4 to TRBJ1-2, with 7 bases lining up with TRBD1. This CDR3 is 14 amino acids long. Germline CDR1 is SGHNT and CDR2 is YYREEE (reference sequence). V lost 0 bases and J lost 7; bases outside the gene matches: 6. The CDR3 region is CASSLDQGDGGYTF. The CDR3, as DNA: TGTGCCAGCAGCTTGGATCAGGGGGATGGTGGCTACACCTTC.

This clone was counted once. CDR3 sequence: CSVGGSTGELFF. Here the CDR3 DNA reads TGCAGCGTTGGGGGCAGCACCGGGGAGCTGTTTTTT. The V gene is TRBV29-1, the J gene TRBJ2-2; D might be TRBD1 (5 bases). V was cut by 4 bases and J by 4 bases, with 7 bases left in between. The length of the CDR3 is 12 residues. Germline V lookup: CDR1 SQVTM, CDR2 ANQGSEA.

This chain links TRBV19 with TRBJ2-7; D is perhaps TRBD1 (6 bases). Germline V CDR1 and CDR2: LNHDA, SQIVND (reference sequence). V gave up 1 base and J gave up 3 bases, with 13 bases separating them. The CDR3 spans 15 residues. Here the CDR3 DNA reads TGTGCCAGTAGTATAGGACAGGCTTCTCTCTACGAGCAGTACTTC. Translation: CASSIGQASLYEQYF.

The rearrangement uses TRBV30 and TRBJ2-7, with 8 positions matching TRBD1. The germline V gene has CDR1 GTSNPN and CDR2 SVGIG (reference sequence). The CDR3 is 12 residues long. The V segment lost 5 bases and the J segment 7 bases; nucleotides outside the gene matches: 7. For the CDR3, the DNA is TGTGCCTGGGGGGACAGGCCCTGGGAGCAGTACTTC. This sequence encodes CAWGDRPWEQYF.

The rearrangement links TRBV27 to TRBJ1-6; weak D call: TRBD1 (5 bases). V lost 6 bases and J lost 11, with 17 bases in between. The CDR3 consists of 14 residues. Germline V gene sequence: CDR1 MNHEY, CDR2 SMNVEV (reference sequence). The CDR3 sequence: CASSPGLFMPPLHF. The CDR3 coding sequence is TGTGCCAGCAGCCCAGGGTTATTTATGCCACCCCTCCACTTT.

The CDR3 sequence: CASSPGGDTQYF. The CDR3 DNA sequence: TGTGCCAGCAGCCCGGGTGGGGATACGCAGTATTTT. The gene calls are TRBV7-8 and TRBJ2-3, with D unresolved. Looked up from germline, CDR1 is SGHVS and CDR2 is FQNEAQ. Trimming cost V 5 bases and J 6 bases, with 9 bases left between them. The CDR3 runs to 12 residues.

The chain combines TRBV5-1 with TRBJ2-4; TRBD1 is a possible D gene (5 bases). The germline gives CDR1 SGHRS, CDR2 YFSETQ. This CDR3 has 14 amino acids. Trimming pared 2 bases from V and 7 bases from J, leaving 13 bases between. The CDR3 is CASSLQVQGNIQYF. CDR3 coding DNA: TGCGCCAGCAGCTTACAGGTCCAAGGGAACATTCAGTACTTC.

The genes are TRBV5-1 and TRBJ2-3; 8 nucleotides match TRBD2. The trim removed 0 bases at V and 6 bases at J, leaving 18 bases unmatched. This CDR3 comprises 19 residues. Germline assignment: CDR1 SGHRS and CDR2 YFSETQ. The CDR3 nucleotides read TGCGCCAGCAGCTTGGGGCGGGGGGCCCGGGAGGGCCGATTCGATACGCAGTATTTT. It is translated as CASSLGRGAREGRFDTQYF.

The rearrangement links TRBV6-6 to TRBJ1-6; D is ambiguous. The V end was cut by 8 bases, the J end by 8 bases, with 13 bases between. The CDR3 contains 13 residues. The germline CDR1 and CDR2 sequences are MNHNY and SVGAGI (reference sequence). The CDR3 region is CASGSGRDSPLHF. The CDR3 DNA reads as TGTGCCAGCGGATCTGGGCGGGATTCACCCCTCCACTTT.

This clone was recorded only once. CDR3: CASSEDGDMNTEAFF. The CDR3 nucleotides read TGTGCCAGCAGTGAAGACGGGGACATGAACACTGAAGCTTTCTTT. The chain links TRBV6-1 to TRBJ1-1; TRBD1 is a possible D gene (6 bases). Deletions cut 1 base from V and 0 bases from J, with 9 bases between. The CDR3 runs to 15 residues. Germline lookup yields CDR1 MNHNS and CDR2 SASEGT.

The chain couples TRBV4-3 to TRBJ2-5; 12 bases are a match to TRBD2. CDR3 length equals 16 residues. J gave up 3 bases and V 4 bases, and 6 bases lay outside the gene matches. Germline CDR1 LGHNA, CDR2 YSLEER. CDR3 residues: CASSRRLAGEEETQYF. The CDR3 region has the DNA TGCGCCAGCAGCCGCAGACTAGCGGGGGAGGAAGAGACCCAGTACTTC.

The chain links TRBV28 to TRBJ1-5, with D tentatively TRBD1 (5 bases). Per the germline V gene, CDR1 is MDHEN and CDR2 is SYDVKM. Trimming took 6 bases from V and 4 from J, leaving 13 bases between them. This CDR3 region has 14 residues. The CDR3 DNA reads TGTGCCAGCAGGCGGGGGGAAAGGAATCAGCCCCAGCATTTT. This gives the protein CASRRGERNQPQHF.

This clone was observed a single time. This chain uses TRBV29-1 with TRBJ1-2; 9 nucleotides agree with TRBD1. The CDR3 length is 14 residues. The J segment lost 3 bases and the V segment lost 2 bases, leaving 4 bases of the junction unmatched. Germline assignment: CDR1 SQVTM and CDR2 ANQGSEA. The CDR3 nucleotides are TGCAGCGTTGAAACAGGGGGCAAAGACTATGGCTACACCTTC. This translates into CSVETGGKDYGYTF.

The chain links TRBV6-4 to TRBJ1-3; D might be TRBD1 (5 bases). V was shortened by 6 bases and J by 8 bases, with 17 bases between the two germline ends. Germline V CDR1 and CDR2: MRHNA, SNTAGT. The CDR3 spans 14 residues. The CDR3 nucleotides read TGTGCCAGCAGCCGCTCCCCCCGGGGGGACACCATATATTTT. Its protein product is CASSRSPRGDTIYF.

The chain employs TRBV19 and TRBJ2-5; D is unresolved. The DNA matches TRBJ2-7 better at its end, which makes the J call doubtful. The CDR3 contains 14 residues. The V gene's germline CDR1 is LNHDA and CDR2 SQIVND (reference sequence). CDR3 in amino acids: CASTPTAVAYEQYF. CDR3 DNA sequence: TGTGCCAGTACCCCCACGGCGGTTGCCTACGAGCAGTACTTC.